The clone carrying this T cell receptor beta chain occurred a few times. The antigen remains unidentified. All the people who gave samples were healthy bone marrow donors. At collection, donors were nominally healthy, but unrecorded immune exposures were probable. The data derive from a study of cytomegalovirus exposure and HLA in healthy donors. CDR1 is LNHDA, CDR2 SQIVND, per germline (reference sequence). The CDR3 is made up of 13 amino acids. V lost 3 bases and J lost 1, with 6 bases in between. General study results and limits: In a later analysis, V- and J-gene trimming of beta chains associated with a DCLRE1C missense variant, replicated independently. The later analysis indicated that the majority of CMV-associated TCR beta chains appeared HLA-restricted.

13 Jbeta primers and 60 Vbeta primers were used for the PCR. Libraries were prepared by immunoSEQ multiplex PCR; TCRdb keeps only in-frame clonotypes and omits some of them. The table has fewer than 250,000 clones, 78% seen once. The source of this sequence is a male donor in good health and CMV-seronegative. The J gene is TRBJ1-1, the V gene TRBV19; D call uncertain. Specimen: PBMCs. In DNA, the CDR3 is TGTGCCAGTAGTATCAAGAGGAACACTGAAGCTTTCTTT. It yields the protein CASSIKRNTEAFF. The whole variable domain, remainder taken from reference TRBV19 and TRBJ1-1, is DGGITQSPKYLFRKEGQNVTLSCEQNLNHDAMYWYRQDPGQGLRLIYYSQIVNDFQKGDIAEGYSVSREKKESFPLTVTSAQKNPTAFYLCASSIKRNTEAFFGQGTRLTVV.